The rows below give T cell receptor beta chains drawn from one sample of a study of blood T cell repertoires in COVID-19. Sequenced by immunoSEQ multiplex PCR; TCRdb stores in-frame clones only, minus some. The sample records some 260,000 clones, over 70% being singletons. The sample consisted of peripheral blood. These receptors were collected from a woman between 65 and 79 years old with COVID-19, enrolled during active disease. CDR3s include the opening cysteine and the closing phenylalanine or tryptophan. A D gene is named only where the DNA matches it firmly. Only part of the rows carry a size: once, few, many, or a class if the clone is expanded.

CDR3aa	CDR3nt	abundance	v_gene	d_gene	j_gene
CASSQDLRGGEKLFF	TGTGCCAGCAGCCAAGATCTACGGGGAGGGGAAAAACTGTTTTTT	-	TRBV3-1/TRBV3-2	-	TRBJ1-4
CAISDGLRSYEQYF	TGTGCCATCAGTGATGGACTCCGCTCCTACGAGCAGTACTTC	-	TRBV10-3	-	TRBJ2-7
CASRQQGARAEAFF	TGTGCCAGCAGACAACAGGGGGCACGCGCTGAAGCTTTCTTT	-	TRBV6-6	TRBD1	TRBJ1-1
CASSPSGGLHRSSYNSPLHF	TGTGCCAGCAGTCCATCAGGGGGCCTTCACCGCAGCTCCTATAATTCACCCCTCCACTTT	-	TRBV27	TRBD1	TRBJ1-6
CAIRNDRLSNQPQHF	TGTGCCATCAGGAATGACAGGCTTAGCAATCAGCCCCAGCATTTT	-	TRBV10-3	-	TRBJ1-5
CASSDRITEAFF	TGTGCCAGCAGTGACAGGATTACTGAAGCTTTCTTT	-	TRBV6-1	-	TRBJ1-1
CAWSAGGGTDTQYF	TGTGCCTGGAGTGCCGGGGGGGGGACAGATACGCAGTATTTT	-	TRBV30	TRBD2	TRBJ2-3
CSASLEPIAYNEQFF	TGCAGTGCTAGTTTAGAACCCATCGCCTACAATGAGCAGTTCTTC	-	TRBV20-1	-	TRBJ2-1
CASTVQGAGELFF	TGCGCCAGCACCGTACAGGGTGCCGGGGAGCTGTTTTTT	few	TRBV5-1	-	TRBJ2-2
CASSLVTGTDTQYF	TGCGCCAGCAGCTTGGTAACAGGCACAGATACGCAGTATTTT	-	TRBV5-1	-	TRBJ2-3
CAISTDNEKLFF	TGTGCCATCAGCACAGATAATGAAAAACTGTTTTTT	-	TRBV10-3	-	TRBJ1-4
CASTNQGTDTQYF	TGTGCCAGCACCAATCAGGGCACAGATACGCAGTATTTT	-	TRBV11-2	-	TRBJ2-3
CASSQARGETQYF	TGTGCCAGCAGCCAAGCCAGGGGAGAGACCCAGTACTTC	-	TRBV3-1/TRBV3-2	-	TRBJ2-5
CASSPYRNSGNTIYF	TGTGCCAGCTCGCCTTACAGGAACTCTGGAAACACCATATATTTT	-	TRBV18	-	TRBJ1-3
CASSSAGAGEQFF	TGCGCCAGCAGTTCGGCGGGAGCAGGTGAGCAGTTCTTC	-	TRBV5-1	TRBD2	TRBJ2-1
CSASWAISTEQYF	TGCAGTGCTAGTTGGGCTATCTCGACCGAGCAGTACTTC	-	TRBV20-1	-	TRBJ2-7
CASSRGRAGRNEQFF	TGTGCCAGCAGTAGGGGGAGAGCGGGAAGAAATGAGCAGTTCTTC	-	TRBV13	-	TRBJ2-1
CASSLVPGVKDTGELFF	TGTGCCAGCAGCTTAGTTCCAGGGGTCAAGGACACCGGGGAGCTGTTTTTT	-	TRBV11-2	-	TRBJ2-2
CASSEFRGRNTEAFF	TGTGCCAGCAGTGAATTTCGGGGTAGGAATACTGAAGCTTTCTTT	-	TRBV2	-	TRBJ1-1
CAWTGYSNQPQHF	TGTGCCTGGACAGGGTATAGCAATCAGCCCCAGCATTTT	-	TRBV30	-	TRBJ1-5
CASSKDRGNQPQHF	TGTGCCAGCTCAAAAGACAGGGGCAATCAGCCCCAGCATTTT	-	TRBV18	TRBD1	TRBJ1-5
CASRQGWDTEAFF	TGTGCCAGCCGTCAGGGCTGGGACACTGAAGCTTTCTTT	-	TRBV28	-	TRBJ1-1
CASSLRDRGIGEAFF	TGTGCCAGCAGTCTCCGGGACAGGGGAATCGGTGAAGCTTTCTTT	-	TRBV28	TRBD1	TRBJ1-1
CASSFDSPSNQPQHF	TGCGCCAGCAGTTTCGACAGTCCTAGCAATCAGCCCCAGCATTTT	-	TRBV5-1	-	TRBJ1-5
CASNSEAGRANYGYTF	TGTGCCAGCAACTCGGAAGCGGGGAGGGCAAACTATGGCTACACCTTC	once	TRBV19	-	TRBJ1-2
CAWGHLWFPGGANNEQFF	TGTGCCTGGGGCCATCTGTGGTTCCCGGGAGGAGCCAACAATGAGCAGTTCTTC	-	TRBV30	TRBD2	TRBJ2-1
CAHSVGLAGQETQYF	TGTGCCCACTCAGTAGGTCTAGCGGGCCAAGAGACCCAGTACTTC	once	TRBV5-5	TRBD2	TRBJ2-5
CASSLAGGLGTGELFF	TGCGCCAGCAGCTTGGCCGGCGGCCTTGGGACCGGGGAGCTGTTTTTT	-	TRBV5-1	-	TRBJ2-2
CASSSDSHNEQFF	TGTGCCAGCAGCTCGGACTCCCACAATGAGCAGTTCTTC	few	TRBV11-3	-	TRBJ2-1
CASSLKGLGEQFF	TGTGCCAGCAGCCTCAAGGGGTTGGGTGAGCAGTTCTTC	-	TRBV3-1/TRBV3-2	-	TRBJ2-1
CASSLQGQGATNEQYF	TGCGCCAGCAGCCTGCAGGGACAGGGGGCTACCAACGAGCAGTACTTC	-	TRBV5-1	TRBD1	TRBJ2-7
CASSWRTAASTDTQYF	TGTGCCAGCAGCTGGAGGACGGCTGCTAGCACAGATACGCAGTATTTT	once	TRBV5-4	-	TRBJ2-3
CASSRNRENQPQHF	TGTGCCAGCTCACGAAACAGGGAAAATCAGCCCCAGCATTTT	few	TRBV18	-	TRBJ1-5
CASSHKPDTQYF	TGTGCCAGTAGTCACAAACCAGATACGCAGTATTTT	-	TRBV19	-	TRBJ2-3
CASSFGQGMAQYF	TGCGCCAGCAGCTTCGGACAGGGCATGGCCCAGTACTTC	-	TRBV5-1	TRBD1	TRBJ2-5
CASSTLREYTEAFF	TGTGCCAGTAGTACCCTCAGGGAATATACTGAAGCTTTCTTT	-	TRBV19	-	TRBJ1-1
CASSQDWVAGKYNEQFF	TGTGCCAGCAGCCAAGATTGGGTAGCGGGGAAGTACAATGAGCAGTTCTTC	once	TRBV4-2	TRBD2	TRBJ2-1
CASSRTSGSGEETQYF	TGCGCCAGCAGCAGGACTAGCGGCTCCGGAGAGGAGACCCAGTACTTC	-	TRBV5-1	TRBD2	TRBJ2-5
CASSRDREETQYF	TGCGCCAGCAGCCGGGACAGGGAAGAGACCCAGTACTTC	few	TRBV5-1	TRBD1	TRBJ2-5
CASSEDRVTGNTIYF	TGTGCCAGCAGTGAAGACAGAGTAACAGGAAACACCATATATTTT	-	TRBV25-1	-	TRBJ1-3